This is a list of T cell receptor beta chains from one sample in a study of T-cell memory formation after mild COVID-19. TCRdb ran MiXCR on the 5' RACE reads and lists one entry per CDR3 protein. The data hold 400,000 to 500,000 distinct CDR3 sequences, with 20% observed a single time. The sample taken for sequencing was PBMCs or a T cell subset sorted from them (not recorded which). The receptor set was obtained from an adult woman who had mild COVID-19 (a few samples of this study predate the infection). Cell type and time point are not known. Each CDR3 is given with its conserved first and last residue. The D gene is left open where the match is weak. Size tells how often a clone was seen (once, few, many) or the class of an expanded clone, and some rows leave it out.

>.|TRBV5-1|few|TRBJ2-1
CASSLWSDISYNEQFF
TGCGCCAGCAGCTTGTGGAGCGACATCTCCTACAATGAGCAGTTCTTC
>TRBD1|TRBV7-6|many|TRBJ2-7
CASSLWGQGNEQYF
TGTGCCAGCAGCTTATGGGGACAGGGGAACGAGCAGTACTTC
>.|TRBV5-1|.|TRBJ2-3
CASRRVSVSSTDTQYF
TGCGCCAGCAGAAGGGTCTCAGTCTCGTCGACAGATACGCAGTATTTT
>.|TRBV7-9|few|TRBJ2-1
CASSPRTNEQFF
TGTGCCAGCAGCCCTAGGACTAATGAGCAGTTCTTC
>TRBD1|TRBV12-3/TRBV12-4|.|TRBJ2-7
CASRRDRGYEQYF
TGTGCCAGCAGACGGGACAGGGGCTACGAGCAGTACTTC
>.|TRBV24-1|few|TRBJ2-5
CATSDPTVQETQYF
TGTGCCACCAGTGACCCGACAGTCCAAGAGACCCAGTACTTC
>.|TRBV7-9|.|TRBJ2-5
CASSLVWSQETQYF
TGTGCCAGCAGCTTAGTATGGTCCCAAGAGACCCAGTACTTC
>.|TRBV27|.|TRBJ2-1
CASRPGHLNEQFF
TGTGCCAGCAGACCGGGACACCTAAATGAGCAGTTCTTC
>TRBD2|TRBV7-2|.|TRBJ2-7
CASSVGLARRVSYEQYF
TGTGCCAGCAGCGTGGGACTAGCCAGAAGGGTTTCCTACGAGCAGTACTTC
>TRBD1|TRBV29-1|.|TRBJ1-1
CSVGDSGNTEAFF
TGCAGCGTAGGGGACAGCGGCAACACTGAAGCTTTCTTT
>.|TRBV7-8|.|TRBJ1-5
CASSLYVGLGNQPQHF
TGTGCCAGCAGCTTATATGTGGGCTTGGGCAATCAGCCCCAGCATTTT
>TRBD1|TRBV7-2|.|TRBJ1-2
CASSLGGTGGVYGYTF
TGTGCCAGCAGCTTAGGGGGGACAGGGGGTGTTTATGGCTACACCTTC
>.|TRBV19|few|TRBJ2-3
CASSIVNDRDTQYF
TGTGCCAGTAGTATCGTGAACGATCGAGATACGCAGTATTTT
>.|TRBV28|.|TRBJ1-1
CASEGWTEAFF
TGTGCCAGCGAAGGTTGGACTGAAGCTTTCTTT
>.|TRBV12-3/TRBV12-4|few|TRBJ2-2
CASSLIAAGELFF
TGTGCCAGCAGTTTAATCGCAGCCGGGGAGCTGTTTTTT
>TRBD2|TRBV3-1|few|TRBJ2-1
CASSTLAGGTYNEQFF
TGTGCCAGCAGCACACTAGCGGGCGGCACCTACAATGAGCAGTTCTTC
>TRBD1|TRBV6-5|few|TRBJ1-1
CASSYTTGANTEAFF
TGTGCCAGCAGTTACACAACAGGGGCGAACACTGAAGCTTTCTTT
>.|TRBV18|.|TRBJ1-5
CASSPLGGPQPQHF
TGTGCCAGCTCACCACTCGGAGGGCCTCAGCCCCAGCATTTT
>TRBD1|TRBV7-9|.|TRBJ1-5
CASSWGTGENQPQHF
TGTGCCAGCAGCTGGGGAACAGGGGAGAATCAGCCCCAGCATTTT
>.|TRBV7-9|.|TRBJ1-4
CASSFDGLNEKLFF
TGTGCCAGCAGCTTTGACGGCCTTAATGAAAAACTGTTTTTT
>.|TRBV5-1|.|TRBJ2-7
CASSTADRSSHEQYF
TGCGCCAGCAGCACGGCCGACAGAAGCTCTCACGAGCAGTACTTC
>.|TRBV5-1|few|TRBJ1-6
CASSRDGSSPLHF
TGCGCCAGCAGCCGGGACGGCAGTTCACCCCTCCACTTT
>TRBD1|TRBV24-1|.|TRBJ1-5
CATSDRDRGQSNQPQHF
TGTGCCACCAGTGATCGGGACAGGGGGCAAAGCAATCAGCCCCAGCATTTT
>TRBD1|TRBV2|few|TRBJ2-4
CASSEDRGAKNIQYF
TGTGCCAGCAGTGAAGACAGGGGAGCCAAAAACATTCAGTACTTC
>.|TRBV6-5|.|TRBJ2-2
CASSYVRSNTGELFF
TGTGCCAGCAGTTACGTCAGATCGAACACCGGGGAGCTGTTTTTT
>.|TRBV29-1|.|TRBJ2-3
CSVETWDTQYF
TGCAGCGTTGAAACGTGGGATACGCAGTATTTT
>TRBD1|TRBV30|.|TRBJ1-1
CAWRQQGIKPEAFF
TGTGCCTGGAGGCAACAGGGGATCAAGCCTGAAGCTTTCTTT
>.|TRBV30|.|TRBJ2-5
CAWSVRRAETQYF
TGTGCCTGGAGTGTAAGGCGAGCGGAGACCCAGTACTTC
>.|TRBV24-1|.|TRBJ2-2
CATSDYRGTNTGELFF
TGTGCCACCAGTGATTACCGCGGGACCAACACCGGGGAGCTGTTTTTT
>.|TRBV7-9|.|TRBJ1-2
CASSLAAANTGYTF
TGTGCCAGCAGCTTAGCGGCAGCAAACACTGGCTACACCTTC
>TRBD1|TRBV10-2|few|TRBJ2-7
CASSDSGTGAYEQYF
TGCGCCAGCAGTGATTCCGGGACAGGGGCCTACGAGCAGTACTTC
>.|TRBV11-2|few|TRBJ2-2
CASSRGRTRNTGELFF
TGTGCCAGCAGCCGGGGACGGACTCGGAACACCGGGGAGCTGTTTTTT
>.|TRBV7-6|.|TRBJ2-7
CASSLLRDVSYEQYF
TGTGCCAGCAGCCTACTCCGGGACGTAAGCTACGAGCAGTACTTC
>TRBD1|TRBV7-2|few|TRBJ2-7
CASSSMDRGNYEQYF
TGTGCCAGCAGCTCCATGGACAGGGGGAACTACGAGCAGTACTTC
>TRBD2|TRBV3-1|.|TRBJ2-7
CASSPPSWGGTSYEQYF
TGTGCCAGCAGCCCACCGAGTTGGGGGGGGACTTCATACGAGCAGTACTTC
>.|TRBV14|.|TRBJ2-3
CASRQGGAITDTQYF
TGTGCCAGCAGACAAGGAGGGGCTATAACAGATACGCAGTATTTT
>TRBD1|TRBV24-1|.|TRBJ2-7
CATSDLAPGQNTYEQYF
TGTGCCACCAGTGACCTTGCACCGGGACAGAATACCTACGAGCAGTACTTC
>.|TRBV5-1|many|TRBJ2-1
CASSLGQAYNEQFF
TGCGCCAGCAGCTTGGGACAGGCTTACAATGAGCAGTTCTTC
>TRBD1|TRBV11-2|few|TRBJ2-3
CASSLAPDRGVTDTQYF
TGTGCCAGCAGCTTAGCCCCCGACAGGGGGGTAACAGATACGCAGTATTTT
>TRBD2|TRBV19|.|TRBJ2-7
CASSGLAAYEQYF
TGTGCCAGTAGTGGACTAGCGGCCTACGAGCAGTACTTC
>TRBD1|TRBV12-3/TRBV12-4|.|TRBJ2-7
CASSLRTGPYEQYF
TGTGCCAGCAGTTTGAGGACAGGGCCCTACGAGCAGTACTTC
>.|TRBV7-3|.|TRBJ1-1
CASSLKGLQEAFF
TGTGCCAGCAGCTTAAAGGGGCTCCAGGAAGCTTTCTTT
>TRBD2|TRBV6-6|few|TRBJ2-4
CASAGGGGKNIQYF
TGTGCCAGCGCGGGGGGGGGAGGTAAAAACATTCAGTACTTC
>.|TRBV19|.|TRBJ1-2
CASSIAQNYGYTF
TGTGCCAGTAGTATAGCTCAGAACTATGGCTACACCTTC
>TRBD2|TRBV20-1|.|TRBJ2-1
CSASTGLDYNEQFF
TGCAGTGCTTCAACGGGACTAGACTACAATGAGCAGTTCTTC